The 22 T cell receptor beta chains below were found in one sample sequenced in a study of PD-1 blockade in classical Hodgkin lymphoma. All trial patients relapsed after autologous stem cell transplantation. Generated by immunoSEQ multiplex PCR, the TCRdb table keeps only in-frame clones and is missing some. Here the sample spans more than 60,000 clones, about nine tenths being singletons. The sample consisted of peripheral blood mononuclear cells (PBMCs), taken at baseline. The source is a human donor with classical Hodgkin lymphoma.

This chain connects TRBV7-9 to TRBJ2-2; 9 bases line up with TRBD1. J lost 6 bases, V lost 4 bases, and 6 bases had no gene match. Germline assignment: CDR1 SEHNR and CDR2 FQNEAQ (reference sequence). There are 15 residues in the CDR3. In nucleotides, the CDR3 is TGTGCCAGCAGCTCCCCGGGACAGGGTCCCGGGGAGCTGTTTTTT. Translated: CASSSPGQGPGELFF.

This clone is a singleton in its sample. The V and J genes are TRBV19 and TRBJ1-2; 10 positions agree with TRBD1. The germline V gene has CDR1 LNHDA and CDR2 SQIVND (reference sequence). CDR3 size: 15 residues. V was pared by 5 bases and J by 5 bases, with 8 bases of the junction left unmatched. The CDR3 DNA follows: TGTGCCAGTAGTGCCGGGACAGGGGCTTCTTATGGCTACACCTTC. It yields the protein CASSAGTGASYGYTF.

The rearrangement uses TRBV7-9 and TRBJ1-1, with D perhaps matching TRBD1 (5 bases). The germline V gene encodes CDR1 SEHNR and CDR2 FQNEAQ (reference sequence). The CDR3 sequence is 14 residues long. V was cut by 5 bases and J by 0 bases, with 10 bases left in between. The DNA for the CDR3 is TGTGCCAGCAGCCCGGACAACTTGAACACTGAAGCTTTCTTT. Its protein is CASSPDNLNTEAFF.

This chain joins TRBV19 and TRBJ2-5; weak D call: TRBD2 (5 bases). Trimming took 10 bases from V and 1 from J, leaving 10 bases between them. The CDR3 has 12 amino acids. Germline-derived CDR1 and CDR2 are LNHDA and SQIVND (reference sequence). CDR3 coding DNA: TGTGCCACCTCCGGACTCCAAGAGACCCAGTACTTC. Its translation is CATSGLQETQYF.

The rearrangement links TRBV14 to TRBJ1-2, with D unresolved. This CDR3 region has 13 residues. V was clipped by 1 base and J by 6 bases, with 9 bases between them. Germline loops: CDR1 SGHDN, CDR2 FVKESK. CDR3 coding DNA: TGTGCCAGCAGCCAAGTAGGGCAGGATGGCTACACCTTC. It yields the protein CASSQVGQDGYTF.

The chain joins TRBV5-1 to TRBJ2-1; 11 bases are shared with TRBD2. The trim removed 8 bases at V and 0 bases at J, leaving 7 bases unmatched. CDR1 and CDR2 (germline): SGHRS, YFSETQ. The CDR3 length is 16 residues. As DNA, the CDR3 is TGCGCCAGTAACCTGGGACTAGCGGCCTCCTACAATGAGCAGTTCTTC. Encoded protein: CASNLGLAASYNEQFF.

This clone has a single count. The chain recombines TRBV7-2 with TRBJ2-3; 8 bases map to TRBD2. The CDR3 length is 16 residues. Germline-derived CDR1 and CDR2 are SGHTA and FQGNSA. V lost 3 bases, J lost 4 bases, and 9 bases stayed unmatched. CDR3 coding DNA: TGTGCCAGCAGCTTTATTCAGGCGGGAGGAGCAGATACGCAGTATTTT. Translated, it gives CASSFIQAGGADTQYF.

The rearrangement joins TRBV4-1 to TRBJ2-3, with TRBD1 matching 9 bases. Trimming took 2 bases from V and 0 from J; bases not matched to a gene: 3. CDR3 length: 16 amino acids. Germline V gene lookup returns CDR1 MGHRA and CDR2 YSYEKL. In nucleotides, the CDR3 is TGCGCCAGCAGCCAAACAGGGGGCCCTAGCACAGATACGCAGTATTTT. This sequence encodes CASSQTGGPSTDTQYF.

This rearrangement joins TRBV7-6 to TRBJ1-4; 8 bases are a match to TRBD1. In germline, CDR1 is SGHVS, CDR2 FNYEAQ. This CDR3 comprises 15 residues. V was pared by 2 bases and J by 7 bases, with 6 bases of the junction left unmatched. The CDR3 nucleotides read TGTGCCAGCAGCTTACTGAGACAGGGGAGTGAAAAACTGTTTTTT. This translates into CASSLLRQGSEKLFF.

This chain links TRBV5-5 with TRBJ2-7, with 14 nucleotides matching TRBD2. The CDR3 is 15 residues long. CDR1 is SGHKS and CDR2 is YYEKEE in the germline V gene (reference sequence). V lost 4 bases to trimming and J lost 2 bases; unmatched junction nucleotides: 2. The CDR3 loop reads CASSVGLAGAYEQYF. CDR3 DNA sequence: TGTGCCAGCAGCGTGGGACTAGCGGGAGCCTACGAGCAGTACTTC.

The DNA of the CDR3 is TGTGCCAGCAGACAGGGAACTGGGGCCAACGTCCTGACTTTC. Translated: CASRQGTGANVLTF. The chain links TRBV6-5 to TRBJ2-6, with D perhaps TRBD1 (6 bases). The germline V gene has CDR1 MNHEY and CDR2 SVGAGI. This CDR3 is built from 14 residues. Trimming took 6 bases from V and 2 from J, leaving 8 bases between them.

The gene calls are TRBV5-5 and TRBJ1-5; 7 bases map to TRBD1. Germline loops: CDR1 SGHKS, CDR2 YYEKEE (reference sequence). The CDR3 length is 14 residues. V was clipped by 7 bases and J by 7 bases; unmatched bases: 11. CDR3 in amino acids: CASSWGRGEQPQHF. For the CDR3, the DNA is TGTGCCAGCTCCTGGGGCAGGGGGGAACAGCCCCAGCATTTT.

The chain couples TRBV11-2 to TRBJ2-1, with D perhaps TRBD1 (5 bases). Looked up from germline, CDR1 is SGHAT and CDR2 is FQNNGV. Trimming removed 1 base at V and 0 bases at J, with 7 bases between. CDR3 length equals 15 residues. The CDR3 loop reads CASSLGTSSYNEQFF. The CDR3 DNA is TGTGCCAGCAGCTTAGGGACAAGCTCCTACAATGAGCAGTTCTTC.

In DNA, the CDR3 is TGTGCCAGCAGCCTCAGACTAGCGGGGGGCCCTTCGTGGGACACAGATACGCAGTATTTT. Translating it yields CASSLRLAGGPSWDTDTQYF. The chain combines TRBV7-8 with TRBJ2-3, with 13 bases aligning to TRBD2. The germline CDR1 and CDR2 sequences are SGHVS and FQNEAQ. The junction had 16 bases not matched to a gene; V was cut back by 5 bases and J by 2 bases. The CDR3 sequence is 20 residues long.

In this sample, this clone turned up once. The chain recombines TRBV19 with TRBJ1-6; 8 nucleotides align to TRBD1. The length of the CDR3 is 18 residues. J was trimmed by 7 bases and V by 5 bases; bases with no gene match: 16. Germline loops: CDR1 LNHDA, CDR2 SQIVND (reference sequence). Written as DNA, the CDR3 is TGTGCCAGTAGTGGCCGATGGACAGGGCTCCTGGAGAATTCACCCCTCCACTTT. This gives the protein CASSGRWTGLLENSPLHF.

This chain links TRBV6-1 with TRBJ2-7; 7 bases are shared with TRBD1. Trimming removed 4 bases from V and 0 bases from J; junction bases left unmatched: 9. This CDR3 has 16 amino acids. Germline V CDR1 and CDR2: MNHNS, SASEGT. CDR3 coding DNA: TGTGCCAGCAGTGGTTATAGACAGGGATACTCCTACGAGCAGTACTTC. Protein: CASSGYRQGYSYEQYF.

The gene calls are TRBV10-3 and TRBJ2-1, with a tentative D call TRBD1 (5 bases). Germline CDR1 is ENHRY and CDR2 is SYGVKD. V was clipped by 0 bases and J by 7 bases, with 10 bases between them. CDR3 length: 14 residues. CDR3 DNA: TGTGCCATCAGTGAGTCGCTGGGGCGGAATGAGCAGTTCTTC. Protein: CAISESLGRNEQFF.

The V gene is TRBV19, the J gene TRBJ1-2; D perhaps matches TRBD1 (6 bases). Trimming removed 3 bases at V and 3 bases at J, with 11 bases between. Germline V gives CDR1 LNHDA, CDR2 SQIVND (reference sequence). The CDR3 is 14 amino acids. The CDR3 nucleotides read TGTGCCAGTAGTATGCCTCAGGGGTACTATGGCTACACCTTC. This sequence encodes CASSMPQGYYGYTF.

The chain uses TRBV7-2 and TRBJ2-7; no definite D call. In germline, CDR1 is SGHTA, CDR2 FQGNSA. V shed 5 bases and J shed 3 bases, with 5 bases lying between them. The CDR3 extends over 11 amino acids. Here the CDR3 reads CASSPNYEQYF. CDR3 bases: TGTGCCAGCAGCCCCAACTACGAGCAGTACTTC.

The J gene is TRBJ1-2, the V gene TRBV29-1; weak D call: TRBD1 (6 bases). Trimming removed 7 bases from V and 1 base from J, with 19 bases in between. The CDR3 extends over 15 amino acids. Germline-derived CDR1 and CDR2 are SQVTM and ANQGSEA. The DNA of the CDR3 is TGCAGCGCCGTAGACAGGTTCGGAAATAACTATGGCTACACCTTC. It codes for CSAVDRFGNNYGYTF.

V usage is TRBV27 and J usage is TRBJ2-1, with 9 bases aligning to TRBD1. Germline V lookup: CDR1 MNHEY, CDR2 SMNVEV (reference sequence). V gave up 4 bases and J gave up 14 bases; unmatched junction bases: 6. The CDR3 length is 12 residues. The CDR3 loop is CASSSGDRVEFF. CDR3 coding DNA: TGTGCCAGCAGTTCGGGGGACAGGGTTGAGTTCTTC.

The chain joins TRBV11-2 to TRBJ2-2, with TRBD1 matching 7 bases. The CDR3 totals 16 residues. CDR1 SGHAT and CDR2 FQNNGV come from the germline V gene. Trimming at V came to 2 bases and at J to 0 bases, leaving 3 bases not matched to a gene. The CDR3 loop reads CASSLWTGPNTGELFF. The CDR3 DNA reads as TGTGCCAGCAGCTTATGGACAGGCCCGAACACCGGGGAGCTGTTTTTT.